This TCR beta chain was recorded in a study of response to subunit inactivated influenza vaccine (dated by TCRdb to 2017 to 2018). About the study as a whole: The study used deep quantitative T cell receptor repertoire profiling to track responses to a trivalent subunit inactivated influenza vaccine.

The sample's time point label, in plain terms: 45 to 55 days after influenza vaccine administration. Libraries came from RT-PCR. Sequencing instrument: Illumina HiSeq 2500. In-frame beta chains were kept once TCRdb had trimmed the public reads at Q25 with fastp and called clones with MiXCR. Here each entry gathers all rows of one CDR3 protein and keeps the most common genes and DNA. The sample table contains over 400,000 distinct CDR3 sequences; only one count was recorded for 11% of them. Around 12% of the sample goes to the ten largest clones. The full study reports these points: According to the authors, only a limited number of new T cells may be recruited by each seasonal influenza vaccination.

On this clonotype: Its antigen is currently not known. No much larger clonotype is one base removed from it; base qualities were not supplied.

Measured from the cysteine to the phenylalanine, the CDR3 is 13 residues long. The entry retains the CDR3 DNA only, 39 bases that are in frame from base 1. CDR1 is given as SGHAT and CDR2 as FQNNGV, both from the germline V gene. V is reduced by 2 bases and J by 6 bases, leaving a spacing of 8 bases between them. The TCR originated in a man aged 50 to 59 who received an inactivated influenza vaccine. Donor details come from another sample of the same person, matched by shared clones. Source: PBMCs from blood, taken 40 to 50 days after vaccination. In this chain, TRBV11-2 is recombined with TRBJ2-1, with the D segment identity uncertain. The DNA sequence is given as TGTGCCAGCAGCTTAAACCTAAGCAATGAGCAGTTCTTC. Its translation reads: CASSLNLSNEQFF. Supplemented by the reference TRBV11-2 and TRBJ2-1 proteins around the CDR3, the complete variable domain is EAGVAQSPRYKIIEKRQSVAFWCNPISGHATLYWYQQILGQGPKLLIQFQNNGVVDDSQLPKDRFSAERLKGVDSTLKIQPAKLEDSAVYLCASSLNLSNEQFFGPGTRLTVL.